Listed below are T cell receptor beta chains from one sample, sequenced in a study of blood T cell repertoires in COVID-19. Sequenced by immunoSEQ multiplex PCR; TCRdb stores in-frame clones only, minus some. The sample consists of approximately 300,000 clones, about nine tenths of them appearing once. Sequencing used peripheral blood. These receptor sequences come from a woman aged 25-40 years with COVID-19, enrolled during active disease. Each CDR3 is given with its conserved first and last residue. Fields, in order: clone size, J gene, V gene, D gene, CDR3 protein, CDR3 DNA. The D gene is left open where the match is weak. Only some rows state a clone size, as once, few, many or a class for expanded clones.

- | TRBJ2-1 | TRBV4-3 | - | CASSQERSNEQFF | TGCGCCAGCAGCCAAGAGAGAAGCAATGAGCAGTTCTTC
once | TRBJ1-1 | TRBV6-4 | - | CASSAGENTEAFF | TGTGCCAGCAGTGCAGGGGAAAACACTGAAGCTTTCTTT
- | TRBJ2-1 | TRBV30 | TRBD2 | CAWSAPGGWYNEQFF | TGTGCCTGGAGTGCCCCGGGGGGGTGGTACAATGAGCAGTTCTTC
- | TRBJ2-7 | TRBV2 | - | CASSSGEERAGYEQYF | TGTGCCAGCAGTTCTGGTGAAGAGCGCGCTGGCTACGAGCAGTACTTC
once | TRBJ1-6 | TRBV28 | - | CASSPLRQYNSPLHF | TGTGCCAGCAGCCCCCTCAGACAGTATAATTCACCCCTCCACTTT
- | TRBJ2-7 | TRBV29-1 | - | CSAPQDYEQYF | TGCAGCGCCCCCCAGGACTACGAGCAGTACTTC
- | TRBJ2-3 | TRBV7-3 | TRBD2 | CASSPNRLAGETDTQYF | TGTGCCAGCAGCCCCAACCGGCTAGCGGGAGAAACAGATACGCAGTATTTT
- | TRBJ2-7 | TRBV3-1/TRBV3-2 | - | CASSQDLEGFYYF | TGTGCCAGCAGCCAAGATCTAGAGGGCTTCTATTACTTC
- | TRBJ2-1 | TRBV6-2/TRBV6-3 | - | CASSTYDSDVYNEQFF | TGTGCCAGCAGTACCTACGACTCCGATGTCTACAATGAGCAGTTCTTC
- | TRBJ2-7 | TRBV4-1 | TRBD1 | CASSQDPGQGIHEQYF | TGCGCCAGCAGCCAAGATCCAGGACAGGGTATCCACGAGCAGTACTTC
few | TRBJ1-6 | TRBV7-6 | TRBD1 | CASSKETGALHF | TGTGCCAGCAGCAAGGAAACAGGGGCCCTCCACTTT